What follows describes a single TCR beta chain. The source of the sample is a study of blood T cells in healthy people across ages. For the study at large: Researchers report that template switching captured about one barcoded beta molecule per two T cells.

With a J-beta primer mix and a sample-barcoded 5' primer, a second PCR ran about 7 to 12 cycles. MiXCR, applied by TCRdb to the 5' RACE reads, yields one record per CDR3 protein. The sample lists hundreds of thousands of distinct CDR3 sequences; about 54% were seen once. CDR1 is SGHRS and CDR2 is YFSETQ in the germline V gene. This CDR3 has 15 amino acids. J gave up 5 bases and V 2 bases, and 6 bases lay outside the gene matches. The source is a man aged 55 to 70 in good health. The sequencing input was blood. The V call is TRBV5-1, the J call TRBJ2-4, with TRBD1 matching 8 bases. The CDR3 sequence is CASSFGRGPQNIQYF. For the CDR3, the DNA is TGCGCCAGCAGCTTCGGCAGGGGGCCGCAAAACATTCAGTACTTC. The variable domain in full, completed from reference TRBV5-1 and TRBJ2-4, reads KAGVTQTPRYLIKTRGQQVTLSCSPISGHRSVSWYQQTPGQGLQFLFEYFSETQRNKGNFPGRFSGRQFSNSRSEMNVSTLELGDSALYLCASSFGRGPQNIQYFGAGTRLSVL.